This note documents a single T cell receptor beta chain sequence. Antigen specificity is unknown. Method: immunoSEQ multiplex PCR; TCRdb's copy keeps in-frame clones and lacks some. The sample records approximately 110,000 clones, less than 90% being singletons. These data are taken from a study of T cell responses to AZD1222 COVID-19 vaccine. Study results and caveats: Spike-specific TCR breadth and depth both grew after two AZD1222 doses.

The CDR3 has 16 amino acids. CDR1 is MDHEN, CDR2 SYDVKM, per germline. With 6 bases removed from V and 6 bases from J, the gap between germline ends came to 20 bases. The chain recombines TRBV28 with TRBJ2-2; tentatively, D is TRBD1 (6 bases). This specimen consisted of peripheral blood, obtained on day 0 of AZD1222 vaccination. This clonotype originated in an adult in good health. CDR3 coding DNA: TGTGCCAGCAGCCCCTCAGGGGTTAGGGGTTCCGGGGAGCTGTTTTTT. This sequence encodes CASSPSGVRGSGELFF.